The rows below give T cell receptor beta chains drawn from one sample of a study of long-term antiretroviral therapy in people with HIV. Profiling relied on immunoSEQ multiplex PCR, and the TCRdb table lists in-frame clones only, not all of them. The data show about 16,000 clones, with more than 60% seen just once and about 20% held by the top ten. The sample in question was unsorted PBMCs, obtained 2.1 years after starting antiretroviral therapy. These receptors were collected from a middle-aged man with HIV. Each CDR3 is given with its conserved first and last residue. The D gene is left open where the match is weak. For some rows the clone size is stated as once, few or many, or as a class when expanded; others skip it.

cdr3_nt: TGTGCCAGCAGCTTCGGACAGGGGAGTAGCTACACCTTC
cdr3_aa: CASSFGQGSSYTF
j_call: TRBJ1-2
clone_size: NA
d_call: TRBD1
v_call: TRBV7-9

cdr3_nt: TGTGCCAGCAGCGTAGGGGCTAGCGGGGGGCCTAGCTCCTACAATGAGCAGTTCTTC
cdr3_aa: CASSVGASGGPSSYNEQFF
j_call: TRBJ2-1
clone_size: NA
d_call: TRBD2
v_call: TRBV9

cdr3_nt: TGCGCCAGCAGGCCGGGACAGGTAATCTCTGGAAACACCATATATTTT
cdr3_aa: CASRPGQVISGNTIYF
j_call: TRBJ1-3
clone_size: NA
d_call: TRBD1
v_call: TRBV5-1

cdr3_nt: TGCAGCGTTGAAGGGACAGGGGGCATAGGGCAGCCCCAGCATTTT
cdr3_aa: CSVEGTGGIGQPQHF
j_call: TRBJ1-5
clone_size: NA
d_call: TRBD1
v_call: TRBV29-1

cdr3_nt: TGTGCCAGCAGCCCTTGGACAGGGGTAGAGACCCAGTACTTC
cdr3_aa: CASSPWTGVETQYF
j_call: TRBJ2-5
clone_size: NA
d_call: TRBD1
v_call: TRBV7-9

cdr3_nt: TGTGCCAGCAGTGAGGTGGCCTACGAGCAGTACTTC
cdr3_aa: CASSEVAYEQYF
j_call: TRBJ2-7
clone_size: NA
d_call: NA
v_call: TRBV2

cdr3_nt: TGTGCCAGCAGGAACACCGGGGAGCTGTTTTTT
cdr3_aa: CASRNTGELFF
j_call: TRBJ2-2
clone_size: few
d_call: NA
v_call: TRBV27

cdr3_nt: TGTGCCAGCAGCGGTGGGGGGTTAGAGCAGCCCCAGCATTTT
cdr3_aa: CASSGGGLEQPQHF
j_call: TRBJ1-5
clone_size: few
d_call: NA
v_call: TRBV2

cdr3_nt: TGTGCCAGCAGCTTACAGGGAGGGGCAATGAACACTGAAGCTTTCTTT
cdr3_aa: CASSLQGGAMNTEAFF
j_call: TRBJ1-1
clone_size: NA
d_call: NA
v_call: TRBV12-1

cdr3_nt: TGCGCCAGCAGCCAAGTATTGAGGGACGACGCCTATGGCTACACCTTC
cdr3_aa: CASSQVLRDDAYGYTF
j_call: TRBJ1-2
clone_size: NA
d_call: NA
v_call: TRBV4-1

cdr3_nt: TGTGCCAGCAGTTGGACAGGGAACACTGAAGCTTTCTTT
cdr3_aa: CASSWTGNTEAFF
j_call: TRBJ1-1
clone_size: NA
d_call: TRBD1
v_call: TRBV27

cdr3_nt: TGTGCCAGCAGCTTGAGAGGGGTCGCCTACGAGCAGTACTTC
cdr3_aa: CASSLRGVAYEQYF
j_call: TRBJ2-7
clone_size: NA
d_call: NA
v_call: TRBV5-5

cdr3_nt: TGTGCCAGCAGTCTTGGGGGGGGGACGGACACTGAAGCTTTCTTT
cdr3_aa: CASSLGGGTDTEAFF
j_call: TRBJ1-1
clone_size: NA
d_call: NA
v_call: TRBV6-6

cdr3_nt: TGTGCCTGGCAGATTCTGGGTAACACTGAAGCTTTCTTT
cdr3_aa: CAWQILGNTEAFF
j_call: TRBJ1-1
clone_size: NA
d_call: NA
v_call: TRBV30

cdr3_nt: TGTGCCAGCAGTTTACTAGGGGGTATCAGGGGACAGGACACTGAAGCTTTCTTT
cdr3_aa: CASSLLGGIRGQDTEAFF
j_call: TRBJ1-1
clone_size: NA
d_call: TRBD1
v_call: TRBV27

cdr3_nt: TGTGCCAGCAGCTTGGGGACAGGAAGCTCTGGAAACACCATATATTTT
cdr3_aa: CASSLGTGSSGNTIYF
j_call: TRBJ1-3
clone_size: NA
d_call: TRBD1
v_call: TRBV5-8

cdr3_nt: TGTGCCAGCAGTTTAGAGGGCCGAGCTTTCTTT
cdr3_aa: CASSLEGRAFF
j_call: TRBJ1-1
clone_size: NA
d_call: NA
v_call: TRBV27

cdr3_nt: TGCGCCAGCAGCAAAGGACAGGGGGAGTTGGATACGCAGTATTTT
cdr3_aa: CASSKGQGELDTQYF
j_call: TRBJ2-3
clone_size: NA
d_call: TRBD1
v_call: TRBV5-1

cdr3_nt: TGTGCCAGCAGTCCGGGGGACAGGGTGCGGTCCTACGAGCAGTACTTC
cdr3_aa: CASSPGDRVRSYEQYF
j_call: TRBJ2-7
clone_size: NA
d_call: TRBD1
v_call: TRBV25-1

cdr3_nt: TGTGCCGGGGGGAGTTCCTGGAAAACTGAAGCTTTCTTT
cdr3_aa: CAGGSSWKTEAFF
j_call: TRBJ1-1
clone_size: NA
d_call: NA
v_call: TRBV7-9

cdr3_nt: TGTGCCAGCAGTGAATGGGGGGCAGAGATAGATGAAAAACTGTTTTTT
cdr3_aa: CASSEWGAEIDEKLFF
j_call: TRBJ1-4
clone_size: NA
d_call: NA
v_call: TRBV25-1

cdr3_nt: TGTGCCAGTAGTTCAGATTACACTGAAGCTTTCTTT
cdr3_aa: CASSSDYTEAFF
j_call: TRBJ1-1
clone_size: NA
d_call: NA
v_call: TRBV19

cdr3_nt: TGTGCCAGCAGCTTAACGGTACAGAACACTGAAGCTTTCTTT
cdr3_aa: CASSLTVQNTEAFF
j_call: TRBJ1-1
clone_size: NA
d_call: NA
v_call: TRBV11-2

cdr3_nt: TGTGCCAGCCGCCCGGACAGTACCACACCTAACTATGGCTACACCTTC
cdr3_aa: CASRPDSTTPNYGYTF
j_call: TRBJ1-2
clone_size: NA
d_call: NA
v_call: TRBV19

cdr3_nt: TGTGCCAGCAGCCAAGATCGTCCAGGCCCCCCTGGAAACACCATATATTTT
cdr3_aa: CASSQDRPGPPGNTIYF
j_call: TRBJ1-3
clone_size: NA
d_call: NA
v_call: TRBV14

cdr3_nt: TGCGCCAGCAGCTTGGGCGGGGGGGGATACGAGCAGTACTTC
cdr3_aa: CASSLGGGGYEQYF
j_call: TRBJ2-7
clone_size: few
d_call: TRBD2
v_call: TRBV5-1

cdr3_nt: TGTGCCATCAGTGAGCCCGACAGGGGAGGATCCTACGAGCAGTACTTC
cdr3_aa: CAISEPDRGGSYEQYF
j_call: TRBJ2-7
clone_size: NA
d_call: TRBD1
v_call: TRBV10-3

cdr3_nt: TGTGCCAGCAGCTTACTAATCCAAGAGACCCAGTACTTC
cdr3_aa: CASSLLIQETQYF
j_call: TRBJ2-5
clone_size: NA
d_call: NA
v_call: TRBV7-9

cdr3_nt: TGTGCCAGTCCCAACAGTGCAAACACTGAAGCTTTCTTT
cdr3_aa: CASPNSANTEAFF
j_call: TRBJ1-1
clone_size: NA
d_call: NA
v_call: TRBV19

cdr3_nt: TGTGCCAGCAGTGACCGACAGGGATCTGAAGCTTTCTTT
cdr3_aa: CASSDRQGSEAFF
j_call: TRBJ1-1
clone_size: few
d_call: TRBD1
v_call: TRBV6-5

cdr3_nt: TGCGCCAGCAGCCAGGGGATTTGGGATTACGAGCAGTACTTC
cdr3_aa: CASSQGIWDYEQYF
j_call: TRBJ2-7
clone_size: NA
d_call: NA
v_call: TRBV4-1

cdr3_nt: TGTGCCAGTAGTATAGACGGCTCAAACTACTATGGCTACACCTTC
cdr3_aa: CASSIDGSNYYGYTF
j_call: TRBJ1-2
clone_size: NA
d_call: NA
v_call: TRBV19

cdr3_nt: TGTGCCAGCAGTTCAGGGACAGGGGCGCTAGGCCCTGAAGCTTTCTTT
cdr3_aa: CASSSGTGALGPEAFF
j_call: TRBJ1-1
clone_size: NA
d_call: TRBD1
v_call: TRBV7-9

cdr3_nt: TGTGCCAGCAGTGAAGGGGGGGAGGCGGGGGAGCAGTACTTC
cdr3_aa: CASSEGGEAGEQYF
j_call: TRBJ2-7
clone_size: NA
d_call: NA
v_call: TRBV6-1

cdr3_nt: TGCAGTGCTAGAGATAAGACTGAAGCTTTCTTT
cdr3_aa: CSARDKTEAFF
j_call: TRBJ1-1
clone_size: NA
d_call: NA
v_call: TRBV20-1

cdr3_nt: TGCGCCAGCAGCGCCGGGACAGGGGGTGAAAAACTGTTTTTT
cdr3_aa: CASSAGTGGEKLFF
j_call: TRBJ1-4
clone_size: NA
d_call: TRBD1
v_call: TRBV10-2

cdr3_nt: TGCGCCAGCAGCCAAGAGGTGATCGGCAGGGTCTACACCTTC
cdr3_aa: CASSQEVIGRVYTF
j_call: TRBJ1-2
clone_size: NA
d_call: NA
v_call: TRBV4-1

cdr3_nt: TGTGCCAGCAGCGCTGGACTAACCTACGAGCAGTACTTC
cdr3_aa: CASSAGLTYEQYF
j_call: TRBJ2-7
clone_size: NA
d_call: NA
v_call: TRBV9

cdr3_nt: TGTGCCAGCAGCTTGGGAATAACAGGCTATGGCTACACCTTC
cdr3_aa: CASSLGITGYGYTF
j_call: TRBJ1-2
clone_size: NA
d_call: NA
v_call: TRBV5-8